This T cell receptor beta chain was found in a study of graft-versus-host responses after intestinal transplantation (dated by TCRdb to the early 2020s). Study-level background: The transplants that recipients received were multivisceral, liver-intestinal, or isolated intestinal. Alloreactive clones were identified by sequencing pre-transplant mixed lymphocyte reaction products and comparing these products with unstimulated pre-transplant donor and recipient T cells. Donor T cell macrochimerism was defined as a peak of at least 4% donor T cells among recipient peripheral blood mononuclear cells. A cohort of about 25 intestinal transplant recipients, including one retransplant, was enrolled, and 3 patients lacking pretransplant specimens were excluded. Samples from three later patients were sequenced in-house on an Illumina MiSeq with MiXCR processing rather than by the commercial service. Every recipient was given anti-thymocyte globulin induction, followed by around three years of maintenance tacrolimus and steroids. Graft-versus-host and host-versus-graft alloreactive T cell clones were tracked in the graft, circulation and bone marrow after intestinal transplantation using bulk TCR-beta CDR3 sequencing. Paper-wide results and their limitations: Early after transplant, peak levels of circulating GvH clones were found to be associated with declines in HvG clones. The conclusions were limited by the relatively low number and heterogeneity of the intestinal transplant patients. Patients with donor T cell macrochimerism had high GvH to HvG T cell clonal ratios in their allografts. GvH clones turned up in recipient bone marrow, with some appearing earlier in ileal mucosa or blood, a pattern consistent with an intestinal mucosal origin.

Notes on this clone: Its cognate antigen has yet to be identified. No much larger clone is present one base from it, and per-base qualities are unavailable.

The sample's time point label is to be understood as: cells obtained before transplantation from donor or recipient. CD3+CD4+ and CD3+CD8+ populations were FACS-sorted from unstimulated pre-transplant donor and recipient cells taken from spleen or lymph nodes. Sequences DFQATT (CDR1) and SNEGSKA (CDR2) are obtained from the germline V gene (reference sequence). V is cut by 3 bases and J by 10 bases, and the space between the germline ends is 12 bases. There are 11 amino acids in the CDR3, from cysteine to phenylalanine inclusive. The kept DNA is CDR3 alone, 33 bases in frame from the first base. The method was the immunoSEQ multiplex PCR assay. For most patients, genomic DNA was isolated with the Qiagen DNeasy Blood and Tissue Kit and shipped frozen to Adaptive Biotechnologies for TCR sequencing. For most patients, high-throughput TCR-beta CDR3 sequencing of genomic DNA was performed by Adaptive Biotechnologies. For the original study's pipeline: TCR sequencing data for more than 15 patients were retrieved from Adaptive's ImmunoSEQ software; a few other patients were processed with MiXCR and VDJtools. To correct CD4 versus CD8 sorting errors, any sequence found in both subsets at a frequency ratio below 5:1 was removed. CDR3 nucleotide sequences shared between donor and recipient were removed because the origin of such sequences could not be assigned. To be classed as alloreactive, a clone needed at least 2-fold expansion over unstimulated cells and a minimum CFSE-low frequency of 0.002% (template counts) or 0.001% (read counts). A clone was considered mappable if detected in the sequenced pre-transplant spleen, lymph node, or MLR CFSE-low populations of the donor or recipient. The cumulative frequency of alloreactive clones was calculated as a percentage of all sequences, weighted by copy number. Not all clones reach the TCRdb copy of this immuneACCESS table, which keeps in-frame sequences only. Checked studies attribute under half of the gap to unresolved V genes and leave the rest unexplained. V and J calls and clone size are copied from that table; D and trimming were computed from the DNA. This sample has around 90,000 clones in its table, and around 90% of those were observed once. The ten largest make up over 0.3% of the sample.

The sample was unstimulated CD4+ T cells sorted from spleen or lymph node cells, taken before intestinal transplant. This sequence was found in a human donor who received an intestinal transplant. This chain is built from TRBV20-1 and TRBJ1-1; the D gene is unclear. The DNA sequence reads TGCAGTGCTAGCCGGAGGGAGGTAGCTTTCTTT. The translation is CSASRREVAFF.